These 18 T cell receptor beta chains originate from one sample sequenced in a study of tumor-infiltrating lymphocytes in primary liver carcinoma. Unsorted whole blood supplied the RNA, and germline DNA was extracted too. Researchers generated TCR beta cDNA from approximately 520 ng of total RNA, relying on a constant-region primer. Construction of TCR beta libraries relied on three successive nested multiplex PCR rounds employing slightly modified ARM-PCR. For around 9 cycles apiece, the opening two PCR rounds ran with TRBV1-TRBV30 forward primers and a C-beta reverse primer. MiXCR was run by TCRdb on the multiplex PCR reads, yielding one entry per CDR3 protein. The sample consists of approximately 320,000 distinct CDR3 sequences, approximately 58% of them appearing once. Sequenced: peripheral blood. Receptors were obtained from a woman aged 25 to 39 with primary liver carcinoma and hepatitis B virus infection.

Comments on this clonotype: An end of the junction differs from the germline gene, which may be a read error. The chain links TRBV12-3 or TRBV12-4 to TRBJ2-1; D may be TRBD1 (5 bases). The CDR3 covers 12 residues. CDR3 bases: TGTGCCAGCAGCCTTGGACAAAATGACCAGTTCTTC. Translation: CASSLGQNDQFF.

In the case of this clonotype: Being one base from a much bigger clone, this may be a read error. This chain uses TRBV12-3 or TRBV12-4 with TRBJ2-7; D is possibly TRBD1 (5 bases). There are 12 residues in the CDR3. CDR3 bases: TGTGTCAGCAGTTTTATGGCAGGGGAGCAGTACTTC. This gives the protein CVSSFMAGEQYF.

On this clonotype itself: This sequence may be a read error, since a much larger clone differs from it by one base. The CDR3 DNA reads TGCAGCGTTAATATCAGGGGGCTCACAGTTACGCAGTATTTT. It encodes CSVNIRGLTVTQYF. The V call is TRBV29-1, the J call TRBJ2-3; 8 bases are a match to TRBD1. Germline V gene data show CDR1 as SQVTM and CDR2 as ANQGSEA. The CDR3 runs to 14 residues.

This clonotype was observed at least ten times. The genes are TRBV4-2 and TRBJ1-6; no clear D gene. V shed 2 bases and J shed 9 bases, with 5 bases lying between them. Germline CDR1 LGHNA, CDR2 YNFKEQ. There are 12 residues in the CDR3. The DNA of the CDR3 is TGTGCCAGCAGCCAAAAGGGTTCACCCCTCCACTTT. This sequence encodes CASSQKGSPLHF.

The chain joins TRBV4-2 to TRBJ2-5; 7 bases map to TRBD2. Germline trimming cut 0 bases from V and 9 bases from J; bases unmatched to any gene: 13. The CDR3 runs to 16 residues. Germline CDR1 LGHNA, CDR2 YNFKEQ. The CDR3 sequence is CASSQDGGGSEEAQYF. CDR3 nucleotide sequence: TGTGCCAGCAGCCAAGATGGCGGCGGGAGTGAGGAGGCCCAGTACTTC.

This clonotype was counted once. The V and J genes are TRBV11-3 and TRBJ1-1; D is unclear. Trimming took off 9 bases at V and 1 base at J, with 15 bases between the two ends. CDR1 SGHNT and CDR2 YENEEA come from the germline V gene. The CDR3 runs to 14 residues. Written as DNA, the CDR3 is TGTGCCAGTAACAGAGACGGACCGAACACTGAAGCTTTCTTT. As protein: CASNRDGPNTEAFF.

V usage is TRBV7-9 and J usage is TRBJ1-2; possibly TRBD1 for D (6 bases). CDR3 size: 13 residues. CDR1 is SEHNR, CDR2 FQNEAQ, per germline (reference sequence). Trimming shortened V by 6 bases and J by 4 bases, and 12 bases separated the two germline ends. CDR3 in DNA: TGTGCCAGCAGGGAAGGACAGACCTATGGCTACACCTTC. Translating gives CASREGQTYGYTF.

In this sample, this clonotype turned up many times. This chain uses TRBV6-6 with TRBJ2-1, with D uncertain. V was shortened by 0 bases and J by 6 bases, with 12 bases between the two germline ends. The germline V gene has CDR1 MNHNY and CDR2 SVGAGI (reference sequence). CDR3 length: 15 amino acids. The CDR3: CASSYSGDRPNEQFF. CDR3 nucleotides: TGTGCCAGCAGTTACTCCGGAGATCGTCCCAATGAGCAGTTCTTC.

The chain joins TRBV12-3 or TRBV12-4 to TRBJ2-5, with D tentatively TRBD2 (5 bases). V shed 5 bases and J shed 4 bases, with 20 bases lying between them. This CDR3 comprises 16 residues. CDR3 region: CASSPNRVGATETQYF. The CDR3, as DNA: TGTGCCAGCAGTCCTAACAGAGTGGGAGCGACAGAGACCCAGTACTTC.

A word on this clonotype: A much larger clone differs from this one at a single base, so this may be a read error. The CDR3 reads CVSRQEWGYNEQFF. The CDR3 coding sequence is TGTGTCAGCAGGCAGGAATGGGGGTACAATGAGCAGTTCTTC. The chain combines TRBV4-2 with TRBJ2-1; D is tentatively TRBD1 or TRBD2 (5 bases each). The CDR3 is made up of 14 amino acids. Germline CDR1 LGHNA, CDR2 YNFKEQ.

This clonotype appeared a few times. CDR3 coding DNA: TGCAGCGTTGAAGGTGGGGGGTATGAGCAGTTCTTC. Translated, it gives CSVEGGGYEQFF. The V gene is TRBV29-1, the J gene TRBJ2-1, with a weak D call TRBD2 (6 bases). Deletions cut 1 base from V and 8 bases from J, with 9 bases between. Germline V CDR1 and CDR2: SQVTM, ANQGSEA. There are 12 residues in the CDR3.

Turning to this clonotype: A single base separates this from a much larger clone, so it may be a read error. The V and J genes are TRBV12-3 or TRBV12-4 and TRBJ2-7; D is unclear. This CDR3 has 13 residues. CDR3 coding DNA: TGTGCCAGCAGTTTAGAGGCCTCCTACGAGCGGTACTTC. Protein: CASSLEASYERYF.

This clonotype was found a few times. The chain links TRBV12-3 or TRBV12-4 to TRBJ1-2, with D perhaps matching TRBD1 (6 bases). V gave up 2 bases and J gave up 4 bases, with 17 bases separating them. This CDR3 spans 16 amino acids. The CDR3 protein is CASSLTGQGFPYGYTF. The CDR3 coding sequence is TGTGCCAGCAGTTTAACGGGACAAGGTTTCCCCTATGGCTACACCTTC.

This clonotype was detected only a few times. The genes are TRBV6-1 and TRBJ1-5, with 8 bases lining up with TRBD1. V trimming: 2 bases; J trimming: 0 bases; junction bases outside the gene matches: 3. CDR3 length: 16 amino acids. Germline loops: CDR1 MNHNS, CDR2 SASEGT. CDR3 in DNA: TGTGCCAGCAGTGAACGGACAGGGTATAGCAATCAGCCCCAGCATTTT. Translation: CASSERTGYSNQPQHF.

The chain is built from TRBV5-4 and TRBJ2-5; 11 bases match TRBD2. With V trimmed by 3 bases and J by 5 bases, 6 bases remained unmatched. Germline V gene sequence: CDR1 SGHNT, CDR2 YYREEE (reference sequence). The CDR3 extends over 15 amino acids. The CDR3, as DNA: TGTGCCAGCAGCTGGGGACTAGCGGAAGGTGAGACCCAGTACTTC. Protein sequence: CASSWGLAEGETQYF.

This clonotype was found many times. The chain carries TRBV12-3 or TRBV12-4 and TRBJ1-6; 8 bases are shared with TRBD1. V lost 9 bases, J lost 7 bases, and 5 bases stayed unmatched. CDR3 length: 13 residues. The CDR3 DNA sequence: TGTGCCAGTAGCCAGGGGGCGAATTCACCCCTCCACTTT. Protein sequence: CASSQGANSPLHF.

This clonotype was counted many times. In DNA form, the CDR3 reads TGTGCCAGCAGCTCCCGAGGAGCGGGAGGAGGCAATGAGCAGTTCTTC. The encoded protein is CASSSRGAGGGNEQFF. This chain links TRBV11-1 with TRBJ2-1; the match to TRBD2 covers 9 bases. Germline V gives CDR1 SGHAT, CDR2 FQDESV (reference sequence). The CDR3 has 16 residues. The junction had 10 bases not matched to a gene; V was cut back by 4 bases and J by 6 bases.

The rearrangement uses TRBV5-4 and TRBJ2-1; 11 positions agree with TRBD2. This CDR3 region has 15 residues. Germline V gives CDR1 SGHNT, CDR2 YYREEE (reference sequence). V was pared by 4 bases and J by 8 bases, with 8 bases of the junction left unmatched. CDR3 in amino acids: CASSQLAGEADEQFF. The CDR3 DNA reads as TGTGCCAGCAGCCAACTAGCGGGAGAAGCGGATGAGCAGTTCTTC.